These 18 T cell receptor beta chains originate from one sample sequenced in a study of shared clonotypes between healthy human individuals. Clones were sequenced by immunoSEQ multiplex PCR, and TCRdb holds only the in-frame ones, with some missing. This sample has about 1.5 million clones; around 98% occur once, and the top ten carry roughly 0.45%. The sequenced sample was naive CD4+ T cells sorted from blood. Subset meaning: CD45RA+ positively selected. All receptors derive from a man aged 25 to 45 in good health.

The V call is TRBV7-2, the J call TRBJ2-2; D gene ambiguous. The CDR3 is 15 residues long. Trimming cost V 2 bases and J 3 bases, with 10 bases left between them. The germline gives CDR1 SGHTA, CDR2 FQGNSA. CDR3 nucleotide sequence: TGTGCCAGCAGCTTACAGCCGGTTTACACCGGGGAGCTGTTTTTT. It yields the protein CASSLQPVYTGELFF.

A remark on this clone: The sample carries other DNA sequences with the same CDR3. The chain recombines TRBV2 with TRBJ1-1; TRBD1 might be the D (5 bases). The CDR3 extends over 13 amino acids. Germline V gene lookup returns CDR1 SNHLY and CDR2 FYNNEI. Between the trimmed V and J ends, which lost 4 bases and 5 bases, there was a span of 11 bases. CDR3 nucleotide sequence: TGTGCCAGCAGTGTTCGGGCAGGGACTGAAGCTTTCTTT. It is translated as CASSVRAGTEAFF. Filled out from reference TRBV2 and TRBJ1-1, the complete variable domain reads EPEVTQTPSHQVTQMGQEVILRCVPISNHLYFYWYRQILGQKVEFLVSFYNNEISEKSEIFDDQFSVERPDGSNFTLKIRSTKLEDSAMYFCASSVRAGTEAFFGQGTRLTVV.

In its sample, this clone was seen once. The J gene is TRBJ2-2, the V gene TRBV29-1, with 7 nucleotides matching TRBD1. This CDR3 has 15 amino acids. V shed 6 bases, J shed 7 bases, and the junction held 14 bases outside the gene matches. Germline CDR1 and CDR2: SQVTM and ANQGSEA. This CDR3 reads CSVPGQSSRVGELFF. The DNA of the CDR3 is TGCAGCGTCCCGGGACAGTCTAGTAGAGTCGGGGAGCTGTTTTTT.

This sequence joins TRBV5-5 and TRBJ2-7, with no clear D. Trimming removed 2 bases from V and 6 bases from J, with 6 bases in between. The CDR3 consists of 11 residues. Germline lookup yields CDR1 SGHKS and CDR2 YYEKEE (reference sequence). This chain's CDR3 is CASSLGFEQYF. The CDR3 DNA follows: TGTGCCAGCAGCTTAGGGTTCGAGCAGTACTTC.

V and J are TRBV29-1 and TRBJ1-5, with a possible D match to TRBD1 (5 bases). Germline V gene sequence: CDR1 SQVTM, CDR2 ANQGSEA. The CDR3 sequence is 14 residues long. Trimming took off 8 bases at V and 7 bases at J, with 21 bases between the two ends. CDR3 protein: CSFSEGGGGQPQHF. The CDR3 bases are TGCAGCTTCTCTGAGGGCGGCGGGGGGCAGCCCCAGCATTTT.

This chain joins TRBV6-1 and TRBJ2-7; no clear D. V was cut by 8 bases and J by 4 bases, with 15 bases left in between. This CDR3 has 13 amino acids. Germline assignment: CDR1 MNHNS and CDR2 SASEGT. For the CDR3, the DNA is TGTGCCAGCTCCCAGAGCTGGGTATACGAGCAGTACTTC. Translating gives CASSQSWVYEQYF.

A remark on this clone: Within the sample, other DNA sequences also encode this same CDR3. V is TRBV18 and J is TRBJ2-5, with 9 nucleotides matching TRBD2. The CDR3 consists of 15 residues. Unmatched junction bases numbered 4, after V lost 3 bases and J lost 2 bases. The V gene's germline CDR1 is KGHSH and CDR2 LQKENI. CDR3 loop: CASSPLAGNQETQYF. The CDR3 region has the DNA TGTGCCAGCTCACCGCTAGCGGGAAATCAAGAGACCCAGTACTTC.

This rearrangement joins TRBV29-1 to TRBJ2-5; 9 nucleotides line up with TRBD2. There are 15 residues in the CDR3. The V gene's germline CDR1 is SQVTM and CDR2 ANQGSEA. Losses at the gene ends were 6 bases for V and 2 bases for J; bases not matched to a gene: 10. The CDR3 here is CSVAGGPRGQETQYF. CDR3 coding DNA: TGCAGCGTCGCGGGAGGGCCTAGAGGGCAAGAGACCCAGTACTTC.

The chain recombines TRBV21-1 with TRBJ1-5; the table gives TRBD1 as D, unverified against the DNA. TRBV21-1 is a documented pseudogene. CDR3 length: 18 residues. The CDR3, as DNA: TGTGCCAGCAGCAAAGTTCATTGGGACAGGGCTAGCAATCAGCCCCAGCATTTT. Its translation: CASSKVHWDRASNQPQHF.

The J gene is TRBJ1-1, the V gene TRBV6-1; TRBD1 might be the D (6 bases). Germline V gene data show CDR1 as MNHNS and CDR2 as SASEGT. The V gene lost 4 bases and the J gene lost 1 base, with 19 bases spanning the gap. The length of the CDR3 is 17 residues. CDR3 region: CASSVMNRRGRNTEAFF. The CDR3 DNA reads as TGTGCCAGCAGTGTTATGAACCGCAGGGGTAGGAACACTGAAGCTTTCTTT.

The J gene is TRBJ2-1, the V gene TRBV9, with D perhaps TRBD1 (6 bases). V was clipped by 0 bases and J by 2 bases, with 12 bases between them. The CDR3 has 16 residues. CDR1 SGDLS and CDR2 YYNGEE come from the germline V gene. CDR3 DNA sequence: TGTGCCAGCAGCGTAGGAGGAACAGGGCCCTACAATGAGCAGTTCTTC. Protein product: CASSVGGTGPYNEQFF.

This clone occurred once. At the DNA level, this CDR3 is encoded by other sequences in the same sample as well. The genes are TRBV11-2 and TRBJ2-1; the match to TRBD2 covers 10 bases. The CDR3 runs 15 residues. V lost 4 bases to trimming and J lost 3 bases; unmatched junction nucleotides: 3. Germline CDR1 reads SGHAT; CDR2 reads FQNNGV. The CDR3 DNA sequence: TGTGCCAGCAGCTCACTAGCGGGAAACTACAATGAGCAGTTCTTC. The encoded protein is CASSSLAGNYNEQFF. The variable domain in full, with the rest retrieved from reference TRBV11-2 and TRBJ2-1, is EAGVAQSPRYKIIEKRQSVAFWCNPISGHATLYWYQQILGQGPKLLIQFQNNGVVDDSQLPKDRFSAERLKGVDSTLKIQPAKLEDSAVYLCASSSLAGNYNEQFFGPGTRLTVL.

The CDR3 DNA reads TGTGCCAGCAGCTTTTTGGTCGGGAGGTCGGCCTACGAGCAGTACTTC. Its translation is CASSFLVGRSAYEQYF. This chain uses TRBV5-5 with TRBJ2-7; 7 positions match TRBD2. The CDR3 sequence is 16 residues long. V dropped 2 bases and J dropped 2; count of bases not matched to a gene: 10. Per germline, CDR1 SGHKS and CDR2 YYEKEE (reference sequence).

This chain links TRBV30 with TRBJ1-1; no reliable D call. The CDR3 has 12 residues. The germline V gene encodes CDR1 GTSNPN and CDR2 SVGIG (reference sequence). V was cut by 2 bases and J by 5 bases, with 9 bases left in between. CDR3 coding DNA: TGTGCCTGGAGTCCGAGGCGGACTGAAGCTTTCTTT. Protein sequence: CAWSPRRTEAFF.

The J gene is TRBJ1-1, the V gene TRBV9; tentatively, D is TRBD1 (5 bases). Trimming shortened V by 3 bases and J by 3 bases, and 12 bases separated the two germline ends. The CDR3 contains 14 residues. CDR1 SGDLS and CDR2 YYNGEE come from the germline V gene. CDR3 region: CASSARRGDTEAFF. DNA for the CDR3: TGTGCCAGCAGCGCCCGTCGGGGGGACACTGAAGCTTTCTTT. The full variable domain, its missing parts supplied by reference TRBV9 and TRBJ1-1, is DSGVTQTPKHLITATGQRVTLRCSPRSGDLSVYWYQQSLDQGLQFLIQYYNGEERAKGNILERFSAQQFPDLHSELNLSSLELGDSALYFCASSARRGDTEAFFGQGTRLTVV.

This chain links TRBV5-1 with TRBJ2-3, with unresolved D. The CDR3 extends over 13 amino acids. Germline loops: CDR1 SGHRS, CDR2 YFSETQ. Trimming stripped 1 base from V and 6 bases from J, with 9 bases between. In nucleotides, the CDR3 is TGCGCCAGCAGCTTGATAACGGATGATACGCAGTATTTT. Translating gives CASSLITDDTQYF.

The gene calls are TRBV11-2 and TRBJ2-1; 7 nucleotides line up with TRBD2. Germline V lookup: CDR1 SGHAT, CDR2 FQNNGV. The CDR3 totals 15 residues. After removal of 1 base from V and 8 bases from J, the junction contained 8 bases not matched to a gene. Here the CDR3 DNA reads TGTGCCAGCAGCTTAGGGACTAGACGAGGGTATGAGCAGTTCTTC. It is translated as CASSLGTRRGYEQFF.

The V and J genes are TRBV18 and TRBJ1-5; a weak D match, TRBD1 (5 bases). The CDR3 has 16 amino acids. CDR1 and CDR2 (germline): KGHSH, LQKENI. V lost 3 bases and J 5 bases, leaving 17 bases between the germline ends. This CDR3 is CASSPGPGRFHQPQHF. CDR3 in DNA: TGTGCCAGCTCACCCGGGCCAGGGCGATTCCATCAGCCCCAGCATTTT.